The clone carrying this T cell receptor (beta chain) was found many times. TCRdb independently ran MiXCR on the RACE reads; one entry per CDR3 protein. This sample has 43,000 or so distinct CDR3 sequences, with about 4.5% found just once. The data originate from a study of human T cells and chemical hapten exposure. Trimming removed 0 bases from V and 7 bases from J, with 25 bases in between. The CDR3 runs 19 residues. Germline V gene data show CDR1 as LGHNA and CDR2 as YNFKEQ. As for time point: healthy volunteer bleed at 2 weeks. It was unfractionated whole blood from which total RNA was extracted. V gene TRBV4-2 combines with J gene TRBJ2-4; the D is unclear. The material sequenced was whole blood. The clonotype originates from a female donor in good health. Some clones in this sample may be carry-over from other donors' samples. The CDR3 DNA reads as TGTGCCAGCAGCCAAGATCTTAACCTCGTAGCCAATCGCGAGAACATTCAGTACTTC. Its protein product is CASSQDLNLVANRENIQYF.